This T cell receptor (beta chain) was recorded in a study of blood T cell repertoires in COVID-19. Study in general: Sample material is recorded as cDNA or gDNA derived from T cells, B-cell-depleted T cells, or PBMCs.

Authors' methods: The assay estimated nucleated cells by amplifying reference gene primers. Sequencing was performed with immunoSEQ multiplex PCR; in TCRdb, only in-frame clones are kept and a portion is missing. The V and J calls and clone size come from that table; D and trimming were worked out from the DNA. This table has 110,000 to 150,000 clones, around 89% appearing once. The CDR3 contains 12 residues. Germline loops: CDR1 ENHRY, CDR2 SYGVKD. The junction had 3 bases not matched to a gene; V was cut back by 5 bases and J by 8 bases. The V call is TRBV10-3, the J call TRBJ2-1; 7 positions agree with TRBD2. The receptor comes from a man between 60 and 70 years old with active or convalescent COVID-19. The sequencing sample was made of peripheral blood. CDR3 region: CAISPSGDEQFF. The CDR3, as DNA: TGTGCCATCAGTCCCAGCGGGGATGAGCAGTTCTTC.